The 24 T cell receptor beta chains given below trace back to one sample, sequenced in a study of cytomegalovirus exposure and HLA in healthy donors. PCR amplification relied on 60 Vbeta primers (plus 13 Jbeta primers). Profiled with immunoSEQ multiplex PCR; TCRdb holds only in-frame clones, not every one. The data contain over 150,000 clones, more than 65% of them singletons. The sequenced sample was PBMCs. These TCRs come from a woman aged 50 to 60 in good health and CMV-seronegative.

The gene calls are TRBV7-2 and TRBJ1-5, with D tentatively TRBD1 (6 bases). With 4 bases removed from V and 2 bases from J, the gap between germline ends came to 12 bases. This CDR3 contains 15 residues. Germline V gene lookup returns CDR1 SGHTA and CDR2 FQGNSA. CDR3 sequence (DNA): TGTGCCAGCAGCTCTACAGGGAAGGGCAATCAGCCCCAGCATTTT. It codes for CASSSTGKGNQPQHF.

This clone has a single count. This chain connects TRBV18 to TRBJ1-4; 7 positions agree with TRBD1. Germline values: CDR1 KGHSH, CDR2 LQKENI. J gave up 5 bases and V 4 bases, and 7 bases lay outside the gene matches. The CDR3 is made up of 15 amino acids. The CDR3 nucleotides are TGTGCCAGCTCACTCCCGGGACAGCGAAATGAAAAACTGTTTTTT. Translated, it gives CASSLPGQRNEKLFF.

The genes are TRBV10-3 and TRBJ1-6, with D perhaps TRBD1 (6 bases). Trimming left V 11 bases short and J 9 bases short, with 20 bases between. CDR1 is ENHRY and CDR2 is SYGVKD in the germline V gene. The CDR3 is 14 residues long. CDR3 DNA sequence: TGTGCCTCCACAACCGGGACACCGACTTCACCCCTCCACTTT. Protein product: CASTTGTPTSPLHF.

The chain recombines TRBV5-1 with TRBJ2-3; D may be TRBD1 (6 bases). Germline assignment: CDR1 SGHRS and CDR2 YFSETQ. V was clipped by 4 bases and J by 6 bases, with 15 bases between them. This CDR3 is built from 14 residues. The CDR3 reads CASSPGQKSDTQYF. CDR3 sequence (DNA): TGCGCCAGCAGCCCTGGACAGAAGTCGGATACGCAGTATTTT.

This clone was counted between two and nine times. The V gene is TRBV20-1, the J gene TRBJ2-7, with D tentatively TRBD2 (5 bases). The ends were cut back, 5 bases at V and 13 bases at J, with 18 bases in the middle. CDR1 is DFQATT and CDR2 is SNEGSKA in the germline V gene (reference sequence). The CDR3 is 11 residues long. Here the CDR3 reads CSAATEGIGYF. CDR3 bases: TGCAGTGCTGCAACAGAGGGAATTGGATACTTC.

The CDR3 is CASSSRTPYEQYF. In nucleotides, the CDR3 is TGTGCCAGTAGTTCAAGGACACCCTACGAGCAGTACTTC. The chain recombines TRBV19 with TRBJ2-7; D is possibly TRBD1 (5 bases). V gave up 5 bases and J gave up 2 bases, with 10 bases separating them. Per germline, CDR1 LNHDA and CDR2 SQIVND (reference sequence). The CDR3 covers 13 residues.

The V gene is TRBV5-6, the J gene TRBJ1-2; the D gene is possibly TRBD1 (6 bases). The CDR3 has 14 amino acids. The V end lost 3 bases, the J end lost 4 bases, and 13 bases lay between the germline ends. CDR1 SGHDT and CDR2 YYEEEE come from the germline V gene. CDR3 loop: CASSWQGTPYGYTF. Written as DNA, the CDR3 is TGTGCCAGCAGCTGGCAGGGGACCCCCTATGGCTACACCTTC.

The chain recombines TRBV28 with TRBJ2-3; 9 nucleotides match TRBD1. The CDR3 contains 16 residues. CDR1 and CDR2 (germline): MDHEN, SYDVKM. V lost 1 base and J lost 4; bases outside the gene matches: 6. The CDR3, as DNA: TGTGCCAGCAGTTTATCCGGGACAGGGTGGTCAGATACGCAGTATTTT. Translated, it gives CASSLSGTGWSDTQYF. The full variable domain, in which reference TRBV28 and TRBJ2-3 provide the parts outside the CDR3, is DVKVTQSSRYLVKRTGEKVFLECVQDMDHENMFWYRQDPGLGLRLIYFSYDVKMKEKGDIPEGYSVSREKKERFSLILESASTNQTSMYLCASSLSGTGWSDTQYFGPGTRLTVL.

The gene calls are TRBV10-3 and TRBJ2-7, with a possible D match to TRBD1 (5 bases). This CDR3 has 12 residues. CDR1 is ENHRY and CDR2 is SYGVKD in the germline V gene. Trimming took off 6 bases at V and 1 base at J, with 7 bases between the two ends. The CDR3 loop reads CAIRKGSYEQYF. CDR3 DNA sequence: TGTGCCATCAGAAAGGGGTCCTACGAGCAGTACTTC.

CDR3 in DNA: TGCGCCAGCAGCCAATTCCGTAGCGGGGCGTCCTACGAGCAGTACTTC. It yields the protein CASSQFRSGASYEQYF. The rearrangement joins TRBV4-3 to TRBJ2-7; TRBD2 matches at 8 bases. Germline CDR1 reads LGHNA; CDR2 reads YSLEER. The ends lost 2 bases at V and 1 base at J; junction bases unmatched: 7. CDR3 length: 16 residues.

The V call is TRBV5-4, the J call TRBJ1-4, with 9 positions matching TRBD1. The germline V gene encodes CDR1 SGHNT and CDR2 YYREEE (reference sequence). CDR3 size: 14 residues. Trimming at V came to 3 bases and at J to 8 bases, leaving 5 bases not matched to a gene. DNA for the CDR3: TGTGCCAGCAGCTATGGGACAGGGATGGAAAAACTGTTTTTT. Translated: CASSYGTGMEKLFF.

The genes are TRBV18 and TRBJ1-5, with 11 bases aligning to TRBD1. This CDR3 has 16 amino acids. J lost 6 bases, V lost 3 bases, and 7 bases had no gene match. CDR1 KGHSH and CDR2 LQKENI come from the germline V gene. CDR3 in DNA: TGTGCCAGCTCACCCCAGGGGGACAGGGGGTCTCAGCCCCAGCATTTT. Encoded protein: CASSPQGDRGSQPQHF.

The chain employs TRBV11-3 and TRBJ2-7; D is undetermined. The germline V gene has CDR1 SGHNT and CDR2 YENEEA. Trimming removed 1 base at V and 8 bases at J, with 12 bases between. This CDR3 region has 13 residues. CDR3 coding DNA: TGTGCCAGCAGCTTAGGTCCACAACAAAAGCAGTACTTC. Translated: CASSLGPQQKQYF.

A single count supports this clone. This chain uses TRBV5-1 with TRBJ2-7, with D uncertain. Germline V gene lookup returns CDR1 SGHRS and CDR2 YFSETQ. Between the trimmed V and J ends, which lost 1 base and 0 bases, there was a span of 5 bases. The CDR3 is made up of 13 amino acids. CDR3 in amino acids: CASSLPNSYEQYF. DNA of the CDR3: TGCGCCAGCAGCTTGCCTAACTCCTACGAGCAGTACTTC.

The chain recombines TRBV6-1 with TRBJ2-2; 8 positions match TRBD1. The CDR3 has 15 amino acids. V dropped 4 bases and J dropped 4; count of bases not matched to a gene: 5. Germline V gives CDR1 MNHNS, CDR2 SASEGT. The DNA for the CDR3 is TGTGCCAGCAGTGGCAGGGGGCCGAGCACCGGGGAGCTGTTTTTT. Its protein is CASSGRGPSTGELFF.

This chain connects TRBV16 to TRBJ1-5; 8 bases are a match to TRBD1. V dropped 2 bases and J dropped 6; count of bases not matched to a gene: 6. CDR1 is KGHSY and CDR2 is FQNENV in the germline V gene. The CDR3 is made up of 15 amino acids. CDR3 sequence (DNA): TGTGCCAGCAGCCAACGTAGCAGGGGGCTTCAGCCCCAGCATTTT. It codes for CASSQRSRGLQPQHF. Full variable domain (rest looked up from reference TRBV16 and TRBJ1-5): GEEVAQTPKHLVRGEGQKAKLYCAPIKGHSYVFWYQQVLKNEFKFLISFQNENVFDETGMPKERFSAKCLPNSPCSLEIQATKLEDSAVYFCASSQRSRGLQPQHFGDGTRLSIL.

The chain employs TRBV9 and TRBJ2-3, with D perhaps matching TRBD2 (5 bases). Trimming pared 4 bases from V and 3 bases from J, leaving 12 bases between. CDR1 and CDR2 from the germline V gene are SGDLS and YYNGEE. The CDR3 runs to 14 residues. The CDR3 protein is CASSSSGKTDTQYF. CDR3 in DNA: TGTGCCAGCAGCTCATCCGGGAAAACAGATACGCAGTATTTT.

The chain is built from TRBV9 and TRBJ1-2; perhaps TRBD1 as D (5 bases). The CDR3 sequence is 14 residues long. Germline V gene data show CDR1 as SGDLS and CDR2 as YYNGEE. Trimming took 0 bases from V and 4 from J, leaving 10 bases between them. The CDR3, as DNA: TGTGCCAGCAGCGTAGTTTCGGGGGGCTATGGCTACACCTTC. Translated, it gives CASSVVSGGYGYTF.

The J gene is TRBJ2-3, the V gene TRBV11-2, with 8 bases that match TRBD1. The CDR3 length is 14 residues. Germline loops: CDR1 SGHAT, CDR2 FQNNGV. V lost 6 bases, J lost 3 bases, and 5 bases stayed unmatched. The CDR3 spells CASSRTGRTDTQYF. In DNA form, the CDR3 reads TGTGCCAGCAGTCGGACAGGGAGGACAGATACGCAGTATTTT. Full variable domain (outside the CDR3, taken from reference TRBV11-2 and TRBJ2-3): EAGVAQSPRYKIIEKRQSVAFWCNPISGHATLYWYQQILGQGPKLLIQFQNNGVVDDSQLPKDRFSAERLKGVDSTLKIQPAKLEDSAVYLCASSRTGRTDTQYFGPGTRLTVL.

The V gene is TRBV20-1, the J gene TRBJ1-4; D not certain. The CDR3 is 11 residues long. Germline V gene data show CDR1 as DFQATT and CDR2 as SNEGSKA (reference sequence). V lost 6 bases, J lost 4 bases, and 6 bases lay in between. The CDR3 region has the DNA TGCAGTGCCCCACTTAATGAAAAACTGTTTTTT. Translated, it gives CSAPLNEKLFF.

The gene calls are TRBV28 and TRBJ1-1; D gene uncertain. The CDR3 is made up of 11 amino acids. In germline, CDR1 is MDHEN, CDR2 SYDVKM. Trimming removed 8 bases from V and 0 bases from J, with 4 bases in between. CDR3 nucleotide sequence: TGTGCCAGCCCCATGAACACTGAAGCTTTCTTT. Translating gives CASPMNTEAFF.

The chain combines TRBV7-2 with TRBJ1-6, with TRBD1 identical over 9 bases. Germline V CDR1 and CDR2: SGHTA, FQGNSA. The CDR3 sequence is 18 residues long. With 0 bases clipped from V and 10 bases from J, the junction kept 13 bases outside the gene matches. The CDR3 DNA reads TGTGCCAGCAGCTTAGCGGTACGAGGGACAGGGAAAATCTCACCCCTCCACTTT. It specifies CASSLAVRGTGKISPLHF.

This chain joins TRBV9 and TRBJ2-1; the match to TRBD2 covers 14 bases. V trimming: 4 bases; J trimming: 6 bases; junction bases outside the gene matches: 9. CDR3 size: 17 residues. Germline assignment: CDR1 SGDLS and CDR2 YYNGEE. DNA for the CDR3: TGTGCCAGCAGCCCTACTGGGACTAGCGGGAGTCGCAATGAGCAGTTCTTC. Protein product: CASSPTGTSGSRNEQFF.

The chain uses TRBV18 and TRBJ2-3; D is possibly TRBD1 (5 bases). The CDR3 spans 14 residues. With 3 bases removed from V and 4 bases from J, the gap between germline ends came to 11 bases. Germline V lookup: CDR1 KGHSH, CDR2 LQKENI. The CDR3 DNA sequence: TGTGCCAGCTCACCGAAAAAGGGGCCAGATACGCAGTATTTT. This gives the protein CASSPKKGPDTQYF.